This passage covers 23 T cell receptor beta chains from one sample sequenced in a study of blood T cell repertoires in COVID-19. Sequencing was performed with immunoSEQ multiplex PCR; in TCRdb, only in-frame clones are kept and a portion is missing. The sample lists about 99,000 clones, around 84% occurring once. Specimen: peripheral blood. These receptors all stem from a woman in her sixties in a cohort sampled during active or convalescent COVID-19.

The chain links TRBV4-1 to TRBJ1-2; 9 positions agree with TRBD1. This CDR3 comprises 15 residues. V trimming: 0 bases; J trimming: 8 bases; junction bases outside the gene matches: 7. Germline V gene sequence: CDR1 MGHRA, CDR2 YSYEKL. DNA of the CDR3: TGCGCCAGCAGCCAAGATAGGGGACAGGGTTCAGGCTACACCTTC. Translated: CASSQDRGQGSGYTF.

The V and J genes are TRBV10-3 and TRBJ2-1, with 7 bases fitting TRBD1. CDR1 and CDR2 (germline): ENHRY, SYGVKD. This CDR3 contains 12 residues. Trimming at V came to 4 bases and at J to 7 bases, leaving 1 base not matched to a gene. CDR3 sequence reads: CAISGDRNEQFF. The CDR3 coding sequence is TGTGCCATCAGTGGGGACAGAAATGAGCAGTTCTTC.

The rearrangement joins TRBV19 to TRBJ2-3; tentatively, D is TRBD2 (5 bases). Trimming removed 5 bases at V and 1 base at J, with 13 bases between. The CDR3 length is 15 residues. CDR1 is LNHDA, CDR2 SQIVND, per germline (reference sequence). The CDR3 sequence: CASSPGLLGTDTQYF. Here the CDR3 DNA reads TGTGCCAGTAGTCCCGGACTTTTGGGCACAGATACGCAGTATTTT.

This clone appeared a few times. The chain couples TRBV7-9 to TRBJ2-7; 7 nucleotides match TRBD1. With 6 bases clipped from V and 7 bases from J, the junction kept 12 bases outside the gene matches. The CDR3 covers 14 residues. Looked up from germline, CDR1 is SEHNR and CDR2 is FQNEAQ (reference sequence). As DNA, the CDR3 is TGTGCCAGCAGACAGACAGGGAGCGCGCAAGAGCAGTACTTC. It is translated as CASRQTGSAQEQYF.

CDR3 bases: TGTGCCAGCAGTCTGACAGGGTTTGAAAAACTGTTTTTT. This gives the protein CASSLTGFEKLFF. V gene TRBV12-3 or TRBV12-4 combines with J gene TRBJ1-4, with TRBD1 identical over 7 bases. With V trimmed by 5 bases and J by 7 bases, 4 bases remained unmatched. CDR3 size: 13 residues.

CDR3 loop: CSASATGGPYGYTF. The CDR3 region has the DNA TGCAGTGCTAGTGCCACAGGGGGCCCCTATGGCTACACCTTC. The chain has TRBV20-1 and TRBJ1-2; the match to TRBD1 covers 9 bases. CDR1 and CDR2 (germline): DFQATT, SNEGSKA (reference sequence). The V and J ends lost 3 bases and 4 bases, in that order; junction bases with no gene match: 6. There are 14 residues in the CDR3.

The chain recombines TRBV6-6 with TRBJ1-2, with 8 bases identical to TRBD1. Germline trimming cut 8 bases from V and 3 bases from J; bases unmatched to any gene: 8. The CDR3 has 14 residues. Germline CDR1 reads MNHNY; CDR2 reads SVGAGI (reference sequence). The CDR3 loop is CASDTGQGHYGYTF. The CDR3 nucleotides read TGTGCCAGCGATACAGGACAGGGTCACTATGGCTACACCTTC.

The chain has TRBV14 and TRBJ2-3; 7 bases agree with TRBD2. The germline V gene encodes CDR1 SGHDN and CDR2 FVKESK. CDR3 length: 19 residues. Trimming took 1 base from V and 3 from J; bases not matched to a gene: 16. CDR3 sequence: CASSQVVSSGIVGTDTQYF. DNA of the CDR3: TGTGCCAGCAGCCAAGTAGTATCTAGCGGTATCGTTGGGACAGATACGCAGTATTTT.

The rearrangement joins TRBV3-1 (or the pseudogene TRBV3-2) to TRBJ1-3; D may be TRBD1 (6 bases). The germline V and J ends were trimmed by 1 base and 4 bases, with 17 bases remaining between them. Germline values: CDR1 LGHDT, CDR2 YNNKEL (reference sequence). This CDR3 spans 17 amino acids. CDR3 protein: CASSQGAEGGKGNTIYF. The CDR3 coding sequence is TGTGCCAGCAGCCAAGGAGCCGAAGGGGGTAAAGGAAACACCATATATTTT.

CDR3 nucleotide sequence: TGCGCCAGCAGCTTCCGGGGACAGGGTGGGGTCCATGGCTACACCTTC. This gives the protein CASSFRGQGGVHGYTF. V is TRBV5-1 and J is TRBJ1-2, with 9 bases identical to TRBD1. The CDR3 loop spans 16 amino acids. V trimming: 2 bases; J trimming: 6 bases; junction bases outside the gene matches: 11. Germline CDR1 SGHRS, CDR2 YFSETQ.

V usage is TRBV3-1 (or the pseudogene TRBV3-2) and J usage is TRBJ2-2, with D perhaps matching TRBD1 (5 bases). This CDR3 region has 14 residues. The V and J ends lost 4 bases and 1 base respectively, with 7 bases between them. Per the germline V gene, CDR1 is LGHDT and CDR2 is YNNKEL (reference sequence). CDR3 residues: CASSPDRNTGELFF. Written as DNA, the CDR3 is TGTGCCAGCAGCCCCGACAGGAACACCGGGGAGCTGTTTTTT.

The chain carries TRBV3-1 (or the pseudogene TRBV3-2) and TRBJ2-3, with TRBD2 as a possible D gene (5 bases). The CDR3 is 14 residues long. The V and J ends lost 4 bases and 0 bases respectively, with 8 bases between them. CDR1 is LGHDT, CDR2 YNNKEL, per germline (reference sequence). The CDR3 DNA reads as TGTGCCAGCAGCCGGTGGACTAGCACAGATACGCAGTATTTT. Protein: CASSRWTSTDTQYF.

The CDR3 nucleotides are TGCGCCAGCAGCAAAGGGACAGGGTCAATGAACACTGAAGCTTTCTTT. Protein product: CASSKGTGSMNTEAFF. V usage is TRBV10-1 and J usage is TRBJ1-1, with 9 bases that match TRBD1. The CDR3 covers 16 residues. V dropped 6 bases and J dropped 0; count of bases not matched to a gene: 8. CDR1 is WNHNN and CDR2 is SYGVQD in the germline V gene (reference sequence).

This chain connects TRBV18 to TRBJ2-1, with D possibly being TRBD2 (6 bases). CDR1 and CDR2 (germline): KGHSH, LQKENI. The CDR3 spans 14 residues. V was pared by 6 bases and J by 6 bases, with 15 bases between. CDR3 DNA sequence: TGTGCCAGCTCGCCCTACCGGGACTCCAATGAGCAGTTCTTC. It encodes CASSPYRDSNEQFF.

Written as DNA, the CDR3 is TGTGCCAGCAGTGCCCGAGGTGTAATGTACTATGGCTACACCTTC. As protein: CASSARGVMYYGYTF. J is TRBJ1-2 and V is TRBV6-2 or TRBV6-3; D gene unclear. CDR3 length: 15 residues. Germline lookup yields CDR1 MNHEY and CDR2 SVGEGT. The V gene lost 5 bases and the J gene lost 3 bases, with 16 bases spanning the gap.

V and J are TRBV4-2 and TRBJ1-2, with D possibly being TRBD1 (6 bases). Per germline, CDR1 LGHNA and CDR2 YNFKEQ. The CDR3 consists of 15 residues. Trimming removed 1 base from V and 4 bases from J, with 13 bases in between. CDR3 bases: TGTGCCAGCAGCCAAGCGACAGGCCCGCTCTATGGCTACACCTTC. Translated: CASSQATGPLYGYTF.

The chain couples TRBV5-1 to TRBJ2-3; 7 positions match TRBD2. The CDR3 is 14 residues long. CDR1 and CDR2 from the germline V gene are SGHRS and YFSETQ. With V trimmed by 4 bases and J by 2 bases, 4 bases remained unmatched. CDR3 coding DNA: TGCGCCAGCAGCGGGGGGGTCCTCACAGATACGCAGTATTTT. Its protein product is CASSGGVLTDTQYF. The variable domain in full, with the rest retrieved from reference TRBV5-1 and TRBJ2-3, is KAGVTQTPRYLIKTRGQQVTLSCSPISGHRSVSWYQQTPGQGLQFLFEYFSETQRNKGNFPGRFSGRQFSNSRSEMNVSTLELGDSALYLCASSGGVLTDTQYFGPGTRLTVL.

The chain employs TRBV5-1 and TRBJ2-3, with D perhaps TRBD2 (6 bases). This CDR3 spans 14 amino acids. The V end lost 0 bases, the J end lost 6 bases, and 11 bases lay between the germline ends. CDR1 SGHRS and CDR2 YFSETQ come from the germline V gene. The CDR3 bases are TGCGCCAGCAGCTTGGCCAACCGGGGGGATACGCAGTATTTT. Residues: CASSLANRGDTQYF.

The chain is built from TRBV13 and TRBJ2-5; D is unclear. Germline values: CDR1 PRHDT, CDR2 FYEKMQ (reference sequence). The CDR3 has 12 residues. V was shortened by 5 bases and J by 5 bases, with 9 bases between the two germline ends. CDR3 coding DNA: TGTGCCAGCAGCGTCTTCGGGGAGACCCAGTACTTC. It is translated as CASSVFGETQYF. Drawing the rest from reference TRBV13 and TRBJ2-5, the complete variable domain is AAGVIQSPRHLIKEKRETATLKCYPIPRHDTVYWYQQGPGQDPQFLISFYEKMQSDKGSIPDRFSAQQFSDYHSELNMSSLELGDSALYFCASSVFGETQYFGPGTRLLVL.

The chain employs TRBV19 and TRBJ2-7; 12 nucleotides line up with TRBD1. V dropped 9 bases and J dropped 9; count of bases not matched to a gene: 9. The CDR3 extends over 13 amino acids. CDR1 LNHDA and CDR2 SQIVND come from the germline V gene (reference sequence). The DNA of the CDR3 is TGTGCCAGCCGGGGGACAGGGGGCACTCGGCAGTACTTC. It yields the protein CASRGTGGTRQYF.

The V and J genes are TRBV5-4 and TRBJ1-2; D is ambiguous. V lost 4 bases, J lost 4 bases, and 17 bases lay in between. CDR1 is SGHNT, CDR2 YYREEE, per germline (reference sequence). CDR3 length equals 15 residues. CDR3 nucleotide sequence: TGTGCCAGCAGCCTTCGGACTCTACCGGCCTATGGCTACACCTTC. This sequence encodes CASSLRTLPAYGYTF.

The J gene is TRBJ2-1, the V gene TRBV12-3 or TRBV12-4; 12 nucleotides line up with TRBD2. Trimming took 5 bases from V and 15 from J; bases not matched to a gene: 8. The CDR3 is 13 amino acids. DNA for the CDR3: TGTGCCAGCAGTCTAACTAGCGGGAGGATACTGTTCTTC. Amino acid sequence: CASSLTSGRILFF.

The rearrangement joins TRBV19 to TRBJ1-4; TRBD1 aligns across 7 bases. The germline V gene encodes CDR1 LNHDA and CDR2 SQIVND (reference sequence). V was clipped by 6 bases and J by 4 bases; unmatched bases: 8. The CDR3 spans 15 residues. The CDR3 bases are TGTGCCAGTAGCCATCCGGGACAGAATAATGAAAAACTGTTTTTT. This encodes CASSHPGQNNEKLFF.